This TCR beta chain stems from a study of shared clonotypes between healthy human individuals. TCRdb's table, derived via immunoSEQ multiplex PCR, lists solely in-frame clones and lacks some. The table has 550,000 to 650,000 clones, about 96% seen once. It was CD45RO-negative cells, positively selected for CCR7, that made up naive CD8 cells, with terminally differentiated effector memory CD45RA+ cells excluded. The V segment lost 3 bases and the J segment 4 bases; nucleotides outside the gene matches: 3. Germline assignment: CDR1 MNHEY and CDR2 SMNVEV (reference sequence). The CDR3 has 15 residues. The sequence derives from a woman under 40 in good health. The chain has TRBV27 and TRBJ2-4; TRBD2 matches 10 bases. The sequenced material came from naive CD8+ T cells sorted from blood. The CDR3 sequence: CASSLSSGGKNIQYF. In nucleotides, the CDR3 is TGTGCCAGCAGTTTGTCTAGCGGGGGAAAAAACATTCAGTACTTC.